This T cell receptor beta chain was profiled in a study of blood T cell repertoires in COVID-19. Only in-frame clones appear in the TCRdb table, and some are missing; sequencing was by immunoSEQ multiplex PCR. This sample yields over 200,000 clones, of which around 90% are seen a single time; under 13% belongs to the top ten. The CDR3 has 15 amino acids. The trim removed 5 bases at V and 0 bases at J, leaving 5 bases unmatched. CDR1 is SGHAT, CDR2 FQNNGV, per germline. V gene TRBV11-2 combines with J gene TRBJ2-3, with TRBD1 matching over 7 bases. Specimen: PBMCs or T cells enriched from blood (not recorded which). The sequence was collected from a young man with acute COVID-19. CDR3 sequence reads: CASSLGQTSTDTQYF. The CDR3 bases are TGTGCCAGCAGCCTGGGACAGACTAGCACAGATACGCAGTATTTT.